Below, 9 T cell receptor beta chains from the same sample are listed, as sequenced in a study of T cells in Graves' hyperthyroidism and ophthalmopathy. It was RNA transcripts that yielded the amplified TCR beta CDR3 regions. HTBI primers were employed in a first-round RT-PCR of the TCR CDR3. TCRdb fed the multiplex PCR reads into MiXCR, producing one record per CDR3 protein. The sample holds some 200,000 distinct CDR3 sequences, 17% seen once. Sequenced material: blood. All receptors come from a man between 50 and 59 years old with Graves' hyperthyroidism.

This clonotype was picked up a small number of times. This likely comes from a read error, as the CDR3 has no conserved phenylalanine or tryptophan at its end. The chain joins TRBV5-1 to TRBJ1-2; D might be TRBD1 (5 bases). The CDR3 sequence is 14 residues long. V dropped 4 bases and J dropped 6 bases, with 16 bases sitting between them. Germline CDR1 reads SGHRS; CDR2 reads YFSETQ. The CDR3 DNA sequence: TGCGCCAGCAGCAAGGACACCTCGACCCATGGCTACACCATC. Translating it yields CASSKDTSTHGYTI.

This clonotype was seen many times. This sequence joins TRBV19 and TRBJ1-5; D is unresolved. Trimming shortened V by 5 bases and J by 3 bases, and 8 bases separated the two germline ends. Per germline, CDR1 LNHDA and CDR2 SQIVND (reference sequence). CDR3 length: 13 residues. The CDR3 region has the DNA TGTGCCAGTAGTGGATACAACAATCAGCCCCAGCATTTT. This codes for CASSGYNNQPQHF.

This clonotype was detected ten times or more. The V and J genes are TRBV7-2 and TRBJ2-1, with 11 bases fitting TRBD2. CDR3 size: 16 residues. The germline gives CDR1 SGHTA, CDR2 FQGNSA. J lost 4 bases, V lost 5 bases, and 7 bases had no gene match. This CDR3 is CASSPVAGGFYNEQFF. DNA of the CDR3: TGTGCCAGCAGCCCGGTAGCGGGAGGGTTTTACAATGAGCAGTTCTTC.

This clonotype was counted a few times. This rearrangement joins TRBV4-3 to TRBJ2-3; either TRBD1 or TRBD2 may supply D (5 bases each). The CDR3 totals 15 residues. Germline CDR1 LGHNA, CDR2 YSLEER. The germline V and J ends were trimmed by 3 bases and 2 bases, with 12 bases remaining between them. The CDR3 sequence: CASSQRGANTDTQYF. The CDR3 DNA follows: TGCGCCAGCAGCCAGAGGGGAGCTAACACAGATACGCAGTATTTT.

In its sample, this clonotype was seen many times. The gene calls are TRBV3-1 and TRBJ2-1; possibly TRBD2 for D (6 bases). V gave up 5 bases and J gave up 8 bases, with 19 bases separating them. CDR3 length: 15 amino acids. The V gene's germline CDR1 is LGHDT and CDR2 YNNKEL (reference sequence). In DNA form, the CDR3 reads TGTGCCAGCAGCGTCTCCCTAATGACTAGGGATGAGCAGTTCTTC. Amino acid sequence: CASSVSLMTRDEQFF.

This rearrangement joins TRBV28 to TRBJ2-1; the match to TRBD2 covers 12 bases. Germline CDR1 and CDR2: MDHEN and SYDVKM. The V segment lost 2 bases and the J segment 11 bases; nucleotides outside the gene matches: 7. The CDR3 covers 15 residues. CDR3 region: CASSLRLAGGPKQFF. The CDR3 nucleotides are TGTGCCAGCAGTTTAAGGCTAGCGGGAGGGCCGAAGCAGTTCTTC.

The rearrangement uses TRBV20-1 and TRBJ2-4; 9 nucleotides line up with TRBD1. CDR1 and CDR2 from the germline V gene are DFQATT and SNEGSKA (reference sequence). With 6 bases clipped from V and 9 bases from J, the junction kept 12 bases outside the gene matches. This CDR3 is 14 amino acids long. DNA of the CDR3: TGCAGTGCCGCGGGACAGGGAGAGACGGGCATTCAGTACTTC. Its protein is CSAAGQGETGIQYF.

This clonotype was seen a single time. The chain carries TRBV7-9 and TRBJ2-7; TRBD2 matches 12 bases. This CDR3 comprises 14 residues. V lost 5 bases and J lost 3; bases outside the gene matches: 2. CDR1 and CDR2 from the germline V gene are SEHNR and FQNEAQ (reference sequence). CDR3 nucleotide sequence: TGTGCCAGCAGCAAGGGACTAGCGGGCTACGAGCAGTACTTC. Translating it yields CASSKGLAGYEQYF.

This clonotype appeared many times. The chain joins TRBV7-2 to TRBJ2-7; D might be TRBD1 (5 bases). Germline lookup yields CDR1 SGHTA and CDR2 FQGNSA. The CDR3 is made up of 14 amino acids. Trimming took off 1 base at V and 2 bases at J, with 9 bases between the two ends. The CDR3 DNA follows: TGTGCCAGCAGCTTAGGGATAGGGGCCTACGAGCAGTACTTC. Translating it yields CASSLGIGAYEQYF.